This T cell receptor (beta chain) was captured in a study of blood T cell repertoires in COVID-19 (TCRdb year 2020). At the level of the whole study: Samples from collaborators originated in the United States, Italy and Spain and spanned both the acute and convalescent phases of COVID-19. The material from the prospective study consisted of cDNA or gDNA derived from T cells, B-cell-depleted T cells, or PBMCs. A freely available public database, intended as a resource for researchers studying the immune response to SARS-CoV-2, is where the repertoires were released. The dataset comprised deeply sampled blood TCRbeta repertoires from subjects exposed to, actively infected with, or recovered from COVID-19. HLA class I and class II types, where available, came from metadata supplied by the sample provider rather than from assay-based typing. Nearly every sample came with metadata listing a de-identified subject ID, COVID-19 status, age in years and sex. The samples were drawn from two sources: the first 160 participants of the ongoing ImmuneRACE study, and over 950 subjects contributed by 6 global collaborators. Study-wide findings and limitations: The amount of clinical and demographic metadata varied by source and participant and was provided uncurated.

To note about this clone: The clone's antigen remains unknown. No much larger clone exists at a distance of one base, and base qualities are not known.

TCRbeta CDR3 regions were amplified from genomic DNA by means of the immunoSEQ Assay, a bias-controlled multiplex PCR. The original pipeline was this. The number of nucleated cells in each sample was estimated from the amplification of reference gene primers within the assay. To quantify the absolute abundance of each unique TCRbeta CDR3 rearrangement, sequence reads were collapsed and filtered. Productive Simpson clonality was computed per sample as the square root of Simpson's diversity index over productive rearrangements. TCRdb stores this immuneACCESS table with in-frame sequences only. Part of the clones is absent; in the studies checked, under half of the shortfall reflects unresolved V genes, and no reason is known for the rest. Clone size and V and J calls were adopted from that table, with D and trimming inferred from the DNA. For this sample the table gives 2,500 to 4,000 clones, of which roughly 93% were detected only once. The ten largest make up about 1.5% of the sample.

Whole blood was collected in K2EDTA tubes by collaborating institutions according to the institutions' own protocols. For TCRbeta analysis, collaborators shipped samples in one of three forms: frozen whole blood, isolated PBMCs, or DNA extracted from either of those sample types. Germline trimming: 5 bases from V, 6 bases from J; junction bases outside gene matches: 10. From the cysteine through the phenylalanine, the CDR3 covers 16 amino acids. Kept here is only the CDR3 DNA, which spans 48 bases and is read in frame from base 1. CDR1 and CDR2 are read off the germline V gene (reference sequence) as PRHDT and FYEKMQ.

The specimen was peripheral blood. The sequence links TRBV13 to TRBJ2-1; 10 bases in the middle match TRBD1. This receptor was identified in a human donor in a cohort sampled during active COVID-19. The DNA sequence reads TGTGCCAGCAGCGCCCGGGGACAGGGGATCTTCAATGAGCAGTTCTTC. Protein translation: CASSARGQGIFNEQFF.